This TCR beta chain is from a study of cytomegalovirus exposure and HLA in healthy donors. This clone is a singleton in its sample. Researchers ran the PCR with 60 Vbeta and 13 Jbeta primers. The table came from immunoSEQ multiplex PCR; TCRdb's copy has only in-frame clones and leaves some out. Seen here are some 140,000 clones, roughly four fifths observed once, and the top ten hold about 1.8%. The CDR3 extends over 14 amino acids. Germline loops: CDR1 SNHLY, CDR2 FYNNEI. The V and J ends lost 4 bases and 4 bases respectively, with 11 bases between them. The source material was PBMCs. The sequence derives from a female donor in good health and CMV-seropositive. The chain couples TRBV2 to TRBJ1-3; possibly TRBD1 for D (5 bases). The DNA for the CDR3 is TGTGCCAGCAGTGCAGGGCTAGGGGGAAACACCATATATTTT. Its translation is CASSAGLGGNTIYF.